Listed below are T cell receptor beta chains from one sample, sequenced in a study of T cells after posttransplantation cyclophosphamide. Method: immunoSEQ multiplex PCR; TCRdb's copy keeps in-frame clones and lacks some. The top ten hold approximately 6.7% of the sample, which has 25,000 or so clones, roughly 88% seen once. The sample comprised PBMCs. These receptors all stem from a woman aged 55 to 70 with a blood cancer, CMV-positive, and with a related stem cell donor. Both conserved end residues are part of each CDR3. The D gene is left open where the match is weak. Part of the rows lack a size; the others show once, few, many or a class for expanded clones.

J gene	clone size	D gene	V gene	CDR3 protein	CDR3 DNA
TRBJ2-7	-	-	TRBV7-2	CASSLGLAPYEQYF	TGTGCCAGCAGCTTAGGGCTAGCACCCTACGAGCAGTACTTC
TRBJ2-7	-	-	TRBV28	CASSPPAGYEQYF	TGTGCCAGCAGTCCCCCGGCAGGCTACGAGCAGTACTTC
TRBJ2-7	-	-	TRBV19	CASSSRDTSYEQYF	TGTGCCAGTAGTTCTCGGGACACCTCCTACGAGCAGTACTTC
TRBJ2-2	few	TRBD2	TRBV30	CAYRGTSRFPGLFF	TGTGCTTACCGTGGGACTAGCCGGTTCCCTGGGCTGTTTTTT
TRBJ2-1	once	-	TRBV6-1	CATKTGVNYNEQFF	TGTGCCACCAAGACAGGCGTAAACTACAATGAGCAGTTCTTC
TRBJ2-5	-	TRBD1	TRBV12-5	CASGTRQGLQETQYF	TGTGCTAGTGGAACTCGACAGGGGTTACAAGAGACCCAGTACTTC
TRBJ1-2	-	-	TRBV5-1	CASRRRAENYNYGYTF	TGCGCCAGCAGGAGGAGGGCGGAAAATTATAACTATGGCTACACCTTC
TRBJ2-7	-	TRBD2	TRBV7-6	CASSQKRDRSYEQYF	TGTGCCAGCAGCCAGAAGCGGGATCGCTCCTACGAGCAGTACTTC
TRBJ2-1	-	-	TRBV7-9	CASRAAGMGEQFF	TGTGCCAGCAGAGCGGCCGGGATGGGTGAGCAGTTCTTC
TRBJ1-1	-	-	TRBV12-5	CASGFNLMNTEAFF	TGTGCTAGTGGTTTTAACCTAATGAACACTGAAGCTTTCTTT
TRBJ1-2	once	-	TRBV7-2	CASSLNRQGLVGSF	TGTGCCAGCAGCTTAAATCGGCAGGGGCTCGTGGGAAGCTTC
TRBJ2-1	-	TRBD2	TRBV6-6	CASSYTAGGYEQFF	TGTGCCAGCAGTTATACGGCGGGAGGGTATGAGCAGTTCTTC
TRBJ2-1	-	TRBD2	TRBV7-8	CASRPSGRSYNEQFF	TGTGCCAGCAGGCCTAGCGGGCGATCCTACAATGAGCAGTTCTTC
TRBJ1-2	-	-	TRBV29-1	CPGFDDFYGYTF	TGCCCCGGGTTCGACGATTTTTATGGCTACACCTTC
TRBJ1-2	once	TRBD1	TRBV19	CASSIVGTGPYGYTF	TGTGCCAGTAGTATAGTCGGGACAGGCCCCTATGGCTACACCTTC
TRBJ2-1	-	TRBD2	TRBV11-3	CASSSQTSYSEQFF	TGTGCCAGCAGCTCACAGACTAGCTACAGTGAGCAGTTCTTC
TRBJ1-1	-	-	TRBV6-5	CASSYSIGGNTEAFF	TGTGCCAGCAGTTACTCGATAGGGGGGAACACTGAAGCTTTCTTT
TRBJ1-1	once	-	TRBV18	CASSPGGPGAFF	TGTGCCAGCTCACCAGGCGGGCCCGGAGCTTTCTTT
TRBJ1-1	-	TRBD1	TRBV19	CASSLRPGQGYTEAFF	TGTGCCAGTAGTCTACGCCCTGGACAGGGGTACACTGAAGCTTTCTTT
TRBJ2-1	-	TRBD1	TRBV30	CAWSSGTGFYNEQFF	TGTGCCTGGAGCTCCGGGACAGGGTTTTACAATGAGCAGTTCTTC
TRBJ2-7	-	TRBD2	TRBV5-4	CASSTGGTGSYEQYF	TGTGCCAGCAGCACCGGGGGGACCGGGTCCTACGAGCAGTACTTC
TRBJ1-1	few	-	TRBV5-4	CASSQDTNTEAFF	TGTGCCAGCAGCCAGGACACTAACACTGAAGCTTTCTTT
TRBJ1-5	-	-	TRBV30	CAWSQDSAAQHF	TGTGCCTGGAGTCAAGACAGTGCAGCCCAGCATTTT
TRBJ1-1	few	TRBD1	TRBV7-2	CASSRRTGGTEAFF	TGTGCCAGCAGCCGACGGACAGGGGGCACTGAAGCTTTCTTT
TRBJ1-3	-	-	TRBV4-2	CASSQDWRAGTGNTIYF	TGTGCCAGCAGCCAAGATTGGAGGGCAGGGACTGGAAACACCATATATTTT
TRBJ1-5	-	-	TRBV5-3	CASSLQGYSNQPQHF	TGTGCCAGCAGCTTGCAGGGTTATAGCAATCAGCCCCAGCATTTT
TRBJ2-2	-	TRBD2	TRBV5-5	CASRSTRLAGGHTGELFF	TGTGCCAGCAGAAGCACCCGACTAGCGGGAGGACACACCGGGGAGCTGTTTTTT
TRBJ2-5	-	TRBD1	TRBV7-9	CASSGSGGGETQYF	TGTGCCAGCAGCGGTTCAGGGGGCGGGGAGACCCAGTACTTC
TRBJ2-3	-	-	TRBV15	CATSTRGGTDTQYF	TGTGCCACCAGCACCAGGGGGGGCACAGATACGCAGTATTTT
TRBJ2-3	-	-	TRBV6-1	CASSEGHEPDTQYF	TGTGCCAGCAGTGAGGGCCATGAGCCAGATACGCAGTATTTT
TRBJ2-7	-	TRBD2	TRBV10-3	CAISEQVGGSLDEQYF	TGTGCCATCAGTGAGCAGGTCGGCGGGAGTTTAGACGAGCAGTACTTC
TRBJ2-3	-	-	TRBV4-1	CASSQDQAITDTQYF	TGCGCCAGCAGCCAAGATCAGGCTATTACAGATACGCAGTATTTT
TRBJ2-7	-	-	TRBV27	CASSFGGPLSYEQYF	TGTGCCAGCAGTTTCGGGGGACCGTTATCCTACGAGCAGTACTTC
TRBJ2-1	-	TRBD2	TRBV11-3	CASSLLAGGPGEQFF	TGTGCCAGCAGCTTACTAGCGGGAGGGCCGGGTGAGCAGTTCTTC
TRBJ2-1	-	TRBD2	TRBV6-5	CASSPRTSGNEQFF	TGTGCCAGCAGTCCTCGGACTAGCGGCAATGAGCAGTTCTTC
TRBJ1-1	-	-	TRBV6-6	CASSYLSGMNTEAFF	TGTGCCAGCAGTTATTTGTCAGGGATGAACACTGAAGCTTTCTTT
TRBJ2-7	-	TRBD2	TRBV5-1	CASSFNPGTGGEQYF	TGCGCCAGCAGCTTTAACCCCGGGACCGGGGGGGAGCAGTACTTC
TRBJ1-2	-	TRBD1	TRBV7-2	CASSPDRGQGYTF	TGTGCCAGCAGCCCCGACAGGGGGCAGGGCTACACCTTC
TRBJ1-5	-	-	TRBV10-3	CAISGNSNQPQHF	TGTGCCATTAGCGGAAATAGCAATCAGCCCCAGCATTTT
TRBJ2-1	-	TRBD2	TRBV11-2	CASSLEGTSGRNEQFF	TGTGCCAGCAGCTTAGAAGGGACTAGCGGGAGGAATGAGCAGTTCTTC
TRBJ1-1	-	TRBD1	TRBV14	CASSPWRQGDTEAFF	TGTGCCAGCAGCCCCTGGCGGCAGGGGGATACTGAAGCTTTCTTT
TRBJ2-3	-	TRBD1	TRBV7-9	CASSLGDSTYTQYF	TGTGCCAGCAGCTTAGGGGACAGCACATATACGCAGTATTTT
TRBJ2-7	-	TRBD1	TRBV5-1	CASSFTTGTAYEQYF	TGCGCCAGCAGCTTTACGACCGGGACAGCCTACGAGCAGTACTTC
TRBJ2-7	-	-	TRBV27	CASSPRSSYEQYF	TGTGCCAGCAGTCCCCGGAGCTCCTACGAGCAGTACTTC
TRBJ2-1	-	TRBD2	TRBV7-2	CASSLVSGSLGEQFF	TGTGCCAGCAGCTTAGTTAGCGGGAGCCTGGGAGAGCAGTTCTTC
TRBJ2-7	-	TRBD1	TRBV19	CASNPTGTPYEQYF	TGTGCCAGTAACCCGACAGGGACCCCCTACGAGCAGTACTTC
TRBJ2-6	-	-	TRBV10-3	CAISEPRGANVLTF	TGTGCCATCAGTGAGCCTAGAGGGGCCAACGTCCTGACTTTC
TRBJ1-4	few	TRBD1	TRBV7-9	CASSGDRATNEKLFF	TGTGCCAGCAGCGGAGACAGGGCAACTAATGAAAAACTGTTTTTT
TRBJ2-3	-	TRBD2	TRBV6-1	CASSPLAGAGDTQYF	TGTGCCAGCAGTCCACTAGCGGGAGCAGGAGATACGCAGTATTTT
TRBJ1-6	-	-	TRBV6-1	CASSESTGYNSPLHF	TGTGCCAGCAGTGAATCCACAGGTTATAATTCACCCCTCCACTTT
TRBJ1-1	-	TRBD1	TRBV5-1	CASSLRQGETEAFF	TGCGCCAGCAGCTTAAGACAGGGGGAAACTGAAGCTTTCTTT
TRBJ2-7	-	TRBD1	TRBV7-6	CASSANTGGGFDEQYF	TGTGCCAGCAGCGCGAATACAGGGGGCGGCTTCGACGAGCAGTACTTC
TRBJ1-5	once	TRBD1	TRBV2	CASSGETGKVLNQPQHF	TGTGCCAGCAGTGGGGAGACAGGGAAGGTTTTGAATCAGCCCCAGCATTTT
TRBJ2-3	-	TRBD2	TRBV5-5	CASSPREGSGTDTQYF	TGTGCCAGCAGCCCAAGGGAGGGTAGCGGCACAGATACGCAGTATTTT
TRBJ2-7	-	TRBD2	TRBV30	CAWSLPLSGNSYEQYF	TGTGCCTGGAGCCTTCCGCTTAGCGGGAACTCCTACGAGCAGTACTTC